A single sample is the source of the 20 T cell receptor beta chains below, sequenced in a study of cytomegalovirus exposure and HLA in healthy donors. In the PCR, 60 Vbeta and 13 Jbeta primers were used. Produced via immunoSEQ multiplex PCR; TCRdb's table is partial and in-frame only. The table lists hundreds of thousands of clones, roughly 91% of them singletons. Specimen: PBMCs. Receptor source: a woman under 30 in good health and CMV-seronegative.

The CDR3 protein is CASLAGISYEQYF. The CDR3 DNA sequence: TGTGCCAGTCTGGCAGGTATAAGCTACGAGCAGTACTTC. The V call is TRBV2, the J call TRBJ2-7; D is unresolved. CDR3 length: 13 residues. The V gene's germline CDR1 is SNHLY and CDR2 FYNNEI. V lost 9 bases and J 3 bases, leaving 15 bases between the germline ends. The entire variable domain, with the rest obtained from reference TRBV2 and TRBJ2-7, is as follows: EPEVTQTPSHQVTQMGQEVILRCVPISNHLYFYWYRQILGQKVEFLVSFYNNEISEKSEIFDDQFSVERPDGSNFTLKIRSTKLEDSAMYFCASLAGISYEQYFGPGTRLTVT.

CDR3 loop: CASSLGTGPSAGELFF. In nucleotides, the CDR3 is TGTGCCAGCAGCCTGGGGACAGGGCCTTCGGCCGGGGAGCTGTTTTTT. V and J are TRBV9 and TRBJ2-2, with 9 bases matching TRBD1. V lost 4 bases, J lost 6 bases, and 10 bases stayed unmatched. This CDR3 is 16 amino acids long. Germline CDR1 reads SGDLS; CDR2 reads YYNGEE.

The chain links TRBV18 to TRBJ2-5, with TRBD2 identical over 12 bases. CDR3 length: 15 residues. J lost 2 bases, V lost 6 bases, and 4 bases had no gene match. Germline CDR1 reads KGHSH; CDR2 reads LQKENI. CDR3 bases: TGTGCCAGCTCCCCAACTAGCGGGAGGCAAGAGACCCAGTACTTC. It is translated as CASSPTSGRQETQYF.

The V call is TRBV6-6, the J call TRBJ1-1, with 9 bases that match TRBD1. Germline V gives CDR1 MNHNY, CDR2 SVGAGI (reference sequence). CDR3 length: 13 amino acids. V was clipped by 6 bases and J by 7 bases; unmatched bases: 6. As DNA, the CDR3 is TGTGCCAGCAGGCAGGACAGGGGTGGTGAAGCTTTCTTT. Encoded protein: CASRQDRGGEAFF.

CDR3 nucleotide sequence: TGTGCCAGCAGCATCGGACAGGGGGCGCACACTGAAGCTTTCTTT. Translation: CASSIGQGAHTEAFF. V usage is TRBV7-2 and J usage is TRBJ1-1; 11 bases match TRBD1. Trimming at V came to 5 bases and at J to 3 bases, leaving 5 bases not matched to a gene. CDR1 and CDR2 (germline): SGHTA, FQGNSA. The CDR3 length is 15 residues. The entire variable domain, with the rest obtained from reference TRBV7-2 and TRBJ1-1, is as follows: GAGVSQSPSNKVTEKGKDVELRCDPISGHTALYWYRQSLGQGLEFLIYFQGNSAPDKSGLPSDRFSAERTGGSVSTLTIQRTQQEDSAVYLCASSIGQGAHTEAFFGQGTRLTVV.

This clone occurred once. This chain uses TRBV25-1 with TRBJ1-1, with D hard to call. The CDR3 is 14 residues long. The V and J ends lost 1 base and 8 bases respectively, with 14 bases between them. Germline V gene data show CDR1 as MGHDK and CDR2 as SYGVNS. The CDR3 DNA reads as TGTGCCAGCAGTGAATTCTCTAGGTCGGGGGAAGCTTTCTTT. Translating gives CASSEFSRSGEAFF.

This chain joins TRBV7-7 and TRBJ1-1; possible D gene TRBD1, 5 bases. V lost 4 bases and J lost 10, with 22 bases in between. CDR3 length: 15 residues. The germline CDR1 and CDR2 sequences are SSHAT and FNYEAQ (reference sequence). CDR3 nucleotides: TGTGCCAGCAGCTCAGACGGACAAGGAGAATTTGGAGCTTTCTTT. Residues: CASSSDGQGEFGAFF.

This sequence joins TRBV4-2 and TRBJ2-7, with 8 bases aligning to TRBD1. The CDR3 is made up of 18 amino acids. Germline trimming cut 0 bases from V and 3 bases from J; bases unmatched to any gene: 13. Germline V gene data show CDR1 as LGHNA and CDR2 as YNFKEQ. Written as DNA, the CDR3 is TGTGCCAGCAGCCAAGACGAACCGGGACAGGATATCGTCTACGAGCAGTACTTC. This gives the protein CASSQDEPGQDIVYEQYF.

The chain links TRBV5-6 to TRBJ1-2, with D unresolved. V shed 4 bases and J shed 3 bases, with 22 bases lying between them. Per germline, CDR1 SGHDT and CDR2 YYEEEE. This CDR3 comprises 17 residues. In DNA form, the CDR3 reads TGTGCCAGCAGCCCTTCCAGTAGCGAGAGGGTGGACTATGGCTACACCTTC. Translated: CASSPSSSERVDYGYTF.

In its sample, this clone was seen once. The rearrangement uses TRBV9 and TRBJ2-3; D not certain. The V and J ends lost 1 base and 2 bases respectively, with 5 bases between them. The length of the CDR3 is 13 residues. Germline V gene lookup returns CDR1 SGDLS and CDR2 YYNGEE. This CDR3 is CASSVISTDTQYF. Written as DNA, the CDR3 is TGTGCCAGCAGCGTAATCTCCACAGATACGCAGTATTTT.

The chain joins TRBV10-2 to TRBJ2-2; D is possibly TRBD2 (6 bases). With 1 base removed from V and 3 bases from J, the gap between germline ends came to 12 bases. Per the germline V gene, CDR1 is WSHSY and CDR2 is SAAADI. This CDR3 contains 16 residues. The CDR3: CASSELGSGDTGELFF. The CDR3 DNA follows: TGCGCCAGCAGTGAGTTGGGTAGCGGAGACACCGGGGAGCTGTTTTTT.

The chain is built from TRBV19 and TRBJ2-7; TRBD1 matches 8 bases. Looked up from germline, CDR1 is LNHDA and CDR2 is SQIVND (reference sequence). This CDR3 has 15 residues. Germline trimming cut 1 base from V and 4 bases from J; bases unmatched to any gene: 6. This CDR3 is CASSIAQGATYEQYF. CDR3 sequence (DNA): TGTGCCAGTAGTATAGCGCAGGGGGCTACTTACGAGCAGTACTTC.

V is TRBV29-1 and J is TRBJ1-2; 8 bases match TRBD1. Germline V gene data show CDR1 as SQVTM and CDR2 as ANQGSEA. The CDR3 is 21 amino acids. V was pared by 0 bases and J by 0 bases, with 21 bases of the junction left unmatched. CDR3 nucleotide sequence: TGCAGCGTTGAAGATCAGCCGTCTGGGCGGGACAGGCCTGAGGCTAACTATGGCTACACCTTC. Translation: CSVEDQPSGRDRPEANYGYTF.

The gene calls are TRBV2 and TRBJ2-2, with 14 bases fitting TRBD2. The CDR3 is 14 amino acids. Germline CDR1 is SNHLY and CDR2 is FYNNEI. V gave up 7 bases and J gave up 6 bases; unmatched junction bases: 1. CDR3 in DNA: TGTGCCAGCAAGGGACTAGCGGGGGCCGGGGAGCTGTTTTTT. It specifies CASKGLAGAGELFF.

This clone appeared a single time. The chain uses TRBV19 and TRBJ2-1; TRBD2 might be the D (5 bases). The germline gives CDR1 LNHDA, CDR2 SQIVND (reference sequence). The CDR3 has 13 amino acids. V dropped 7 bases and J dropped 9 bases, with 16 bases sitting between them. CDR3 region: CASNHGRRGEQFF. The CDR3 DNA follows: TGTGCCAGTAATCACGGGCGCCGGGGTGAGCAGTTCTTC.

This sequence joins TRBV5-6 and TRBJ2-5, with a tentative D call TRBD2 (6 bases). Trimming took off 4 bases at V and 2 bases at J, with 15 bases between the two ends. The length of the CDR3 is 15 residues. Germline loops: CDR1 SGHDT, CDR2 YYEEEE. This chain's CDR3 is CASSRNPGLQETQYF. Written as DNA, the CDR3 is TGTGCCAGCAGCAGAAATCCGGGACTGCAAGAGACCCAGTACTTC.

In its sample, this clone was seen once. This chain links TRBV19 with TRBJ2-2; D is undetermined. The length of the CDR3 is 13 residues. V shed 1 base and J shed 6 bases, with 6 bases lying between them. CDR1 and CDR2 from the germline V gene are LNHDA and SQIVND (reference sequence). The CDR3 nucleotides read TGTGCCAGTAGTATAGTAATCTCCGGGGAGCTGTTTTTT. Protein: CASSIVISGELFF.

V is TRBV7-2 and J is TRBJ2-7, with TRBD2 identical over 10 bases. CDR1 and CDR2 (germline): SGHTA, FQGNSA. The V gene end was trimmed by 5 bases and the J gene end by 4 bases; junction bases not matched to a gene: 8. CDR3 size: 15 residues. CDR3 sequence reads: CASSTNSGGPYEQYF. As DNA, the CDR3 is TGTGCCAGCAGCACAAATAGCGGGGGGCCTTACGAGCAGTACTTC.

This clone was detected once. This rearrangement joins TRBV27 to TRBJ2-1, with TRBD2 matching over 11 bases. The CDR3 contains 16 residues. CDR1 and CDR2 from the germline V gene are MNHEY and SMNVEV (reference sequence). V was pared by 6 bases and J by 8 bases, with 12 bases of the junction left unmatched. CDR3 coding DNA: TGTGCCAGCAGACCCGGGGTAGCGGGGGGGATAGATGAGCAGTTCTTC. Translated: CASRPGVAGGIDEQFF.

The chain is built from TRBV29-1 and TRBJ1-1; 7 bases are a match to TRBD1. CDR3 length: 15 amino acids. J was trimmed by 1 base and V by 0 bases; bases with no gene match: 5. Germline loops: CDR1 SQVTM, CDR2 ANQGSEA. CDR3 coding DNA: TGCAGCGTTGAAGATACAGGGGTGGAGAACACTGAAGCTTTCTTT. It codes for CSVEDTGVENTEAFF.